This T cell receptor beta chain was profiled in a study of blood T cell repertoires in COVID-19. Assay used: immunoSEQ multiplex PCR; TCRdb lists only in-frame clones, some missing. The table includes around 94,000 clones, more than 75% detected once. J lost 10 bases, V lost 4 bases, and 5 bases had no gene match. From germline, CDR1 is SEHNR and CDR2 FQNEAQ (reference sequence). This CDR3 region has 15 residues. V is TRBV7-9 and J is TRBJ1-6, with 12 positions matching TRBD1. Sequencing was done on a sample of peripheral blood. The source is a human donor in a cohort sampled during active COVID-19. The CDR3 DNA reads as TGTGCCAGCAGCTGGGACAGGGGGCCCGGCTCACCCCTCCACTTT. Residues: CASSWDRGPGSPLHF.